This TCR beta chain comes out of a study of T-cell reconstitution after alpha-beta-depleted transplantation in children. This clonotype appeared many times. Unique molecular identifiers were used in preparing the TCRbeta library. TCRdb fed the PCR reads into MiXCR, producing one record per CDR3 protein. The sample records 420,000 or so distinct CDR3 sequences, approximately 11% being singletons. The CDR3 totals 16 residues. Per germline, CDR1 SGHTA and CDR2 FQGNSA. V shed 6 bases, J shed 2 bases, and the junction held 10 bases outside the gene matches. The TCR sequence derives from a human donor who donated a stem cell graft to a child with acute myeloid leukemia. The sequencing used PBMCs from the stem cell graft donor, collected from the stem cell graft. The genes are TRBV7-2 and TRBJ2-3; TRBD2 aligns across 8 bases. DNA of the CDR3: TGTGCCAGCAGGGGATCGTCACTAGCGGACACAGATACGCAGTATTTT. This translates into CASRGSSLADTDTQYF.